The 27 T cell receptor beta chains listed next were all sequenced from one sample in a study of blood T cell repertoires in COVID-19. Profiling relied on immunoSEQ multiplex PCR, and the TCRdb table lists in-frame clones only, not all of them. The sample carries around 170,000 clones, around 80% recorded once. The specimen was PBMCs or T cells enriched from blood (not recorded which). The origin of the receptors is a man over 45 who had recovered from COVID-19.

The CDR3 reads CASSPSNEKLFF. CDR3 DNA sequence: TGTGCCAGCTCACCGTCAAATGAAAAACTGTTTTTT. V is TRBV18 and J is TRBJ1-4; D not resolved. The CDR3 consists of 12 residues. V was cut by 3 bases and J by 5 bases, with 4 bases left in between. Germline V CDR1 and CDR2: KGHSH, LQKENI. Together with reference TRBV18 and TRBJ1-4, the CDR3 gives the full variable domain: NAGVMQNPRHLVRRRGQEARLRCSPMKGHSHVYWYRQLPEEGLKFMVYLQKENIIDESGMPKERFSAEFPKEGPSILRIQQVVRGDSAAYFCASSPSNEKLFFGSGTQLSVL.

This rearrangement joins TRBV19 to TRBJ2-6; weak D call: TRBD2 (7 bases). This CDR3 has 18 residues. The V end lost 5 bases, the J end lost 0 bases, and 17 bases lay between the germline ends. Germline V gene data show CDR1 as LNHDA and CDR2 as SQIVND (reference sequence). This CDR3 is CASSPRGGASSGANVLTF. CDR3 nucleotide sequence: TGTGCCAGTAGTCCCCGAGGGGGGGCCTCCTCTGGGGCCAACGTCCTGACTTTC.

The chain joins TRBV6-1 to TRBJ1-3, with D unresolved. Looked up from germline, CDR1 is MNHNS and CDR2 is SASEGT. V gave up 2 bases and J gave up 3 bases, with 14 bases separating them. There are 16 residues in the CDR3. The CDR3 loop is CASSESPGHVGNTIYF. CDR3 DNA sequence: TGTGCCAGCAGTGAAAGCCCCGGTCACGTTGGAAACACCATATATTTT.

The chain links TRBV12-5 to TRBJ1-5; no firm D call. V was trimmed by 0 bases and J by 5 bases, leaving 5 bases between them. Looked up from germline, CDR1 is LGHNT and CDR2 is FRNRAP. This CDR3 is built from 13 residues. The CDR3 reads CASGLVEDQPQHF. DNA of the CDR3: TGTGCTAGTGGTTTGGTAGAGGATCAGCCCCAGCATTTT. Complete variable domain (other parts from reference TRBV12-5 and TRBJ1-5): DARVTQTPRHKVTEMGQEVTMRCQPILGHNTVFWYRQTMMQGLELLAYFRNRAPLDDSGMPKDRFSAEMPDATLATLKIQPSEPRDSAVYFCASGLVEDQPQHFGDGTRLSIL.

DNA of the CDR3: TGTGCCAGCAGTTTACCAGGGCCTGAGCAGTTCTTC. Translating gives CASSLPGPEQFF. This rearrangement joins TRBV28 to TRBJ2-1, with D perhaps matching TRBD1 (5 bases). The CDR3 is 12 residues long. Per the germline V gene, CDR1 is MDHEN and CDR2 is SYDVKM. With 2 bases removed from V and 9 bases from J, the gap between germline ends came to 8 bases.

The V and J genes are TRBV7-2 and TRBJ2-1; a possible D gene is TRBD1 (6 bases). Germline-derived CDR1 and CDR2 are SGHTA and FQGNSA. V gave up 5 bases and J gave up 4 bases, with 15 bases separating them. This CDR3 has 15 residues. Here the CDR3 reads CASSNRDTIYNEQFF. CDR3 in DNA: TGTGCCAGCAGCAACCGGGACACAATATACAATGAGCAGTTCTTC.

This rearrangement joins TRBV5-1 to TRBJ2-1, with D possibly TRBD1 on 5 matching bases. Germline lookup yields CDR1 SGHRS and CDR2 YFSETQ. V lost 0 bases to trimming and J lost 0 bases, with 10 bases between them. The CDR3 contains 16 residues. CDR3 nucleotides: TGCGCCAGCAGCTTGGCGCCCCAGGGCTCCTACAATGAGCAGTTCTTC. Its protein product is CASSLAPQGSYNEQFF.

CDR3 residues: CASSLGDISGNTIYF. CDR3 bases: TGCGCCAGCAGCTTGGGTGACATCTCTGGAAACACCATATATTTT. The rearrangement joins TRBV5-1 to TRBJ1-3, with D uncertain. Germline V gene lookup returns CDR1 SGHRS and CDR2 YFSETQ. The CDR3 contains 15 residues. The V and J ends lost 0 bases and 0 bases respectively, with 7 bases between them.

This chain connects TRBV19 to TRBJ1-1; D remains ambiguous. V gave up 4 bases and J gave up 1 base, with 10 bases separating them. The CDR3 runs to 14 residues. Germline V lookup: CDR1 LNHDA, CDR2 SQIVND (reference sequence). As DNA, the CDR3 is TGTGCCAGTAGTAATGAGGCTCGGAACACTGAAGCTTTCTTT. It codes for CASSNEARNTEAFF. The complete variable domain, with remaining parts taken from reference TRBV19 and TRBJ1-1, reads DGGITQSPKYLFRKEGQNVTLSCEQNLNHDAMYWYRQDPGQGLRLIYYSQIVNDFQKGDIAEGYSVSREKKESFPLTVTSAQKNPTAFYLCASSNEARNTEAFFGQGTRLTVV.

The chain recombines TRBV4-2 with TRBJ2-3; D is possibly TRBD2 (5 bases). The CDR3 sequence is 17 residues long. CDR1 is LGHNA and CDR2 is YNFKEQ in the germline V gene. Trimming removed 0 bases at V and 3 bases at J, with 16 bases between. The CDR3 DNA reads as TGTGCCAGCAGCCAAGAAAGTGCCCGGGGAATAACAGATACGCAGTATTTT. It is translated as CASSQESARGITDTQYF.

CDR3 nucleotides: TGTGCCAGCAGTTTGGAGTACTCTGGAAACACCATATATTTT. It specifies CASSLEYSGNTIYF. This chain joins TRBV6-5 and TRBJ1-3; D unclear. Germline values: CDR1 MNHEY, CDR2 SVGAGI. V lost 4 bases, J lost 0 bases, and 7 bases lay in between. The CDR3 covers 14 residues.

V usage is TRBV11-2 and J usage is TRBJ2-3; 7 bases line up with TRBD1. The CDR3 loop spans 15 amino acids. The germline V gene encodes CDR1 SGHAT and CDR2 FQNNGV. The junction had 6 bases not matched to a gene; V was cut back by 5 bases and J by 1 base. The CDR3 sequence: CASSRGHGGTDTQYF. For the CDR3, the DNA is TGTGCCAGCAGCAGGGGGCATGGTGGCACAGATACGCAGTATTTT. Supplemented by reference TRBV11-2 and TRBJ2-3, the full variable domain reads EAGVAQSPRYKIIEKRQSVAFWCNPISGHATLYWYQQILGQGPKLLIQFQNNGVVDDSQLPKDRFSAERLKGVDSTLKIQPAKLEDSAVYLCASSRGHGGTDTQYFGPGTRLTVL.

The CDR3: CSVLGDYGYTF. The CDR3 DNA is TGCAGCGTTCTAGGGGACTATGGCTACACCTTC. The rearrangement uses TRBV29-1 and TRBJ1-2; D perhaps matches TRBD1 (5 bases). Germline V CDR1 and CDR2: SQVTM, ANQGSEA. The germline V and J ends were trimmed by 5 bases and 3 bases, with 7 bases remaining between them. The CDR3 has 11 amino acids.

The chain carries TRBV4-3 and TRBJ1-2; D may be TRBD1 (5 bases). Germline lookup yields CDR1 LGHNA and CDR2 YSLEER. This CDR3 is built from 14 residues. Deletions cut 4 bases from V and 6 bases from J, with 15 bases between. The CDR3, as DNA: TGCGCCAGCAGCCGAGCTCAGGGCTCGCATGGCTACACCTTC. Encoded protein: CASSRAQGSHGYTF.

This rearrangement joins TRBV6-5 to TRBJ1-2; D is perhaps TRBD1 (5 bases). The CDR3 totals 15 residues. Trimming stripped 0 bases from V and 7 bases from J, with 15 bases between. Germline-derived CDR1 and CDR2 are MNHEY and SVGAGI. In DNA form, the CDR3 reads TGTGCCAGCAGTTACTCGTTAGGCAGGGAGGGTGGCTACACCTTC. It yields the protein CASSYSLGREGGYTF.

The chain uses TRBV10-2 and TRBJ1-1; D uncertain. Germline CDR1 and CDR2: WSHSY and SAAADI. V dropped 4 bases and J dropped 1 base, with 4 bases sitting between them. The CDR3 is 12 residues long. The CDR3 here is CASSAGNTEAFF. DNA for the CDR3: TGCGCCAGCAGTGCGGGGAACACTGAAGCTTTCTTT.

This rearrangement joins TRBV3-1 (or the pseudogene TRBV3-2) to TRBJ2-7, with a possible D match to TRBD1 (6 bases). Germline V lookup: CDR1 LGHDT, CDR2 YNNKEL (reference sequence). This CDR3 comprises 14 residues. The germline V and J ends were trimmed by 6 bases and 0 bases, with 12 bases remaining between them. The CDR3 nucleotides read TGTGCCAGCAGGCTGACAGGAAGCTCCTACGAGCAGTACTTC. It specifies CASRLTGSSYEQYF.

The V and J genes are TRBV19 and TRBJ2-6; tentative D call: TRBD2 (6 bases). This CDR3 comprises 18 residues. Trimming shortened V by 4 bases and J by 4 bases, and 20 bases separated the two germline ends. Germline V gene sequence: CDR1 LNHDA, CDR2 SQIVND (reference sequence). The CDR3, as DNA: TGTGCCAGTAGTACGGTCCGGGTGGAGGGGTACGGGGCCAACGTCCTGACTTTC. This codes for CASSTVRVEGYGANVLTF.

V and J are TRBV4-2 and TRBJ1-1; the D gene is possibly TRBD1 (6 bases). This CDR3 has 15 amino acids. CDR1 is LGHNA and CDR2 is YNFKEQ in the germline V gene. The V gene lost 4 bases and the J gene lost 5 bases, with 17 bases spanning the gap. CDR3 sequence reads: CASSLTAGGATEAFF. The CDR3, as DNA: TGTGCCAGCAGCCTCACGGCGGGGGGGGCGACTGAAGCTTTCTTT.

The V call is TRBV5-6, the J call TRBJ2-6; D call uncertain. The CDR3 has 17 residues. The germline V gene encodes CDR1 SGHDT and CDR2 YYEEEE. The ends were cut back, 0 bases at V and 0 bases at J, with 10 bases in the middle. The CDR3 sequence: CASSLAFVGSGANVLTF. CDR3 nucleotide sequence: TGTGCCAGCAGCTTGGCCTTCGTCGGCTCTGGGGCCAACGTCCTGACTTTC.

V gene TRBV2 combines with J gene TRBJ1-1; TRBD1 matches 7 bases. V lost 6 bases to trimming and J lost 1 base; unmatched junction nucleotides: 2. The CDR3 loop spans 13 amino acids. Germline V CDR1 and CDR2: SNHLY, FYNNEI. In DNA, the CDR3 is TGTGCCAGCAGCCGGACAGGGAACACTGAAGCTTTCTTT. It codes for CASSRTGNTEAFF.

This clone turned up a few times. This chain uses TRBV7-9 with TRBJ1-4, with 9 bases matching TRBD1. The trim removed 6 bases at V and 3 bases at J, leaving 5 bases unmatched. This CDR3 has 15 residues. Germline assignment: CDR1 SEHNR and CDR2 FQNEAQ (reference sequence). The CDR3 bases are TGTGCCAGCAGAAAACAGGGGGCGGCTAATGAAAAACTGTTTTTT. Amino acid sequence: CASRKQGAANEKLFF.

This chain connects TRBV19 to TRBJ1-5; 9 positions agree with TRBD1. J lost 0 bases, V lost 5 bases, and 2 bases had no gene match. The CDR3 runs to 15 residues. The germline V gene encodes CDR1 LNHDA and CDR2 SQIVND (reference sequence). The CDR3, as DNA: TGTGCCAGTAGTGTGGGACAGGGTAGCAATCAGCCCCAGCATTTT. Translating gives CASSVGQGSNQPQHF.

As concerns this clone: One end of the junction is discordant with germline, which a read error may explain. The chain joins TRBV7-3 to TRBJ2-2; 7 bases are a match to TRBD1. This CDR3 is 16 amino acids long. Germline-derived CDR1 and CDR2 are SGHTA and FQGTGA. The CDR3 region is CASSLLQGTKTGELFF. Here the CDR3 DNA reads TGTGCCAGCAGCTTACTACAGGGGACGAAAACCGGGGAGCTGTTTTTT.

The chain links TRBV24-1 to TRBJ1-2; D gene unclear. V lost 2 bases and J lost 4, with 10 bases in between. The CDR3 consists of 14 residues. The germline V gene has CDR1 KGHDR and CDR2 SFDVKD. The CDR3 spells CATSDSSFSYGYTF. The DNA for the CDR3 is TGTGCCACCAGTGATTCATCATTCAGCTATGGCTACACCTTC.

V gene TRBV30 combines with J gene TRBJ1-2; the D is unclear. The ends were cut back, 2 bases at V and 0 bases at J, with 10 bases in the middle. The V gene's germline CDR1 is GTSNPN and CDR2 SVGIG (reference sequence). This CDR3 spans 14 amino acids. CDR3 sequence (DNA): TGTGCCTGGAGTCGAGGCGTAGCTAACTATGGCTACACCTTC. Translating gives CAWSRGVANYGYTF.

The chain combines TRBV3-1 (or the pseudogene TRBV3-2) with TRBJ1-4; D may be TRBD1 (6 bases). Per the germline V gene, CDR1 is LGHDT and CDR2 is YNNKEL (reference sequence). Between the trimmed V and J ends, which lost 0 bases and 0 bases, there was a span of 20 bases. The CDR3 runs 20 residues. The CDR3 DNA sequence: TGTGCCAGCAGCCAAGATCGATGGACCGTTGAGGGGGCAACTAATGAAAAACTGTTTTTT. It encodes CASSQDRWTVEGATNEKLFF.